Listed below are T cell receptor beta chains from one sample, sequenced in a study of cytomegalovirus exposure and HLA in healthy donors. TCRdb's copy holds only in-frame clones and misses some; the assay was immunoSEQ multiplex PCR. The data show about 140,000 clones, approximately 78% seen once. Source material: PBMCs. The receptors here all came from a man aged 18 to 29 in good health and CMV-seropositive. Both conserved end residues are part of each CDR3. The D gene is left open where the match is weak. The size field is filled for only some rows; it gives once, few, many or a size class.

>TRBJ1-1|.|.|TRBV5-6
CASSPTRDLNTEAFF
TGTGCCAGCAGCCCCACCCGGGATTTGAACACTGAAGCTTTCTTT
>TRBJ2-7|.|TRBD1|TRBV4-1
CASSQVGTGYRGEEQYF
TGCGCCAGCAGCCAAGTGGGGACAGGTTATAGGGGAGAGGAGCAGTACTTC
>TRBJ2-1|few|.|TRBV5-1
CASSFPQGNEQFF
TGCGCCAGCAGCTTTCCACAGGGCAATGAGCAGTTCTTC
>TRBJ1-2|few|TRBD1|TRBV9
CASSPRDRANYGYTF
TGTGCCAGCAGCCCTAGGGACAGGGCTAACTATGGCTACACCTTC
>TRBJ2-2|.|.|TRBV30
CAWSQGWTGELFF
TGTGCCTGGAGTCAGGGGTGGACCGGGGAGCTGTTTTTT
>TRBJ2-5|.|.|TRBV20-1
CSASVETQYF
TGCAGTGCTAGCGTGGAGACCCAGTACTTC
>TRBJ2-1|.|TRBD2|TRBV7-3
CASSQLAGGYNEQFF
TGTGCCAGCAGCCAACTAGCGGGAGGTTACAATGAGCAGTTCTTC
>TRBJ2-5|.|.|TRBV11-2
CASSSLGAQYF
TGTGCCAGCAGTTCCTTAGGGGCCCAGTACTTC
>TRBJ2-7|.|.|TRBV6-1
CASSVGLQGPTYEQYF
TGTGCCAGCAGTGTCGGGTTGCAGGGGCCCACCTACGAGCAGTACTTC
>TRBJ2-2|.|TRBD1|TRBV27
CASSLGTGVGSKRELFF
TGTGCCAGCAGTTTGGGGACAGGGGTCGGAAGTAAGCGGGAGCTGTTTTTT
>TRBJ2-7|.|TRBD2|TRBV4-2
CASSQNPGLAYEQYF
TGTGCCAGCAGCCAAAATCCGGGACTAGCCTACGAGCAGTACTTC
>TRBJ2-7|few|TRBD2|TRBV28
CASSPPQREGVYEQYF
TGTGCCAGCAGCCCTCCCCAGCGGGAGGGCGTCTACGAGCAGTACTTC
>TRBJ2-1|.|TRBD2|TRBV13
CASSLAGGGRNEQFF
TGTGCCAGCAGCTTAGCGGGCGGGGGAAGGAATGAGCAGTTCTTC
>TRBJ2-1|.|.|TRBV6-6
CASSPGQSYNEQFF
TGTGCCAGCAGCCCGGGACAATCGTACAATGAGCAGTTCTTC
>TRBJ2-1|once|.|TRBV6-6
CASSDREQFF
TGTGCCAGCAGTGACAGGGAGCAGTTCTTC
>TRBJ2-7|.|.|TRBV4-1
CASSQALGASTYEQYF
TGCGCCAGCAGCCAAGCCTTGGGGGCCAGCACCTACGAGCAGTACTTC
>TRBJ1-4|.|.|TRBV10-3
CAISGAAEKLFF
TGTGCCATCAGTGGTGCGGCTGAAAAACTGTTTTTT
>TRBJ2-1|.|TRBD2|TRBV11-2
CASSFLAGGQQFF
TGTGCCAGCAGCTTCTTAGCGGGAGGGCAGCAGTTCTTC
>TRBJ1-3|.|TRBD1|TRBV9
CASSLRTGEVGNTIYF
TGTGCCAGCAGCCTACGGACAGGGGAGGTTGGAAACACCATATATTTT
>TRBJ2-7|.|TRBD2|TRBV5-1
CASSPAGAGNYEQYF
TGCGCCAGCAGCCCCGCAGGAGCGGGAAACTACGAGCAGTACTTC
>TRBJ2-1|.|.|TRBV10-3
CAISEGSGYNEQFF
TGTGCCATCAGTGAGGGGTCAGGTTACAATGAGCAGTTCTTC
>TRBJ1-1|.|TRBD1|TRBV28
CASSPRTGGNTEAFF
TGTGCCAGCAGCCCGAGGACAGGGGGGAACACTGAAGCTTTCTTT
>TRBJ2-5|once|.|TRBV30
CAWSDGTGLQETQYF
TGTGCCTGGAGTGACGGGACTGGGCTCCAAGAGACCCAGTACTTC
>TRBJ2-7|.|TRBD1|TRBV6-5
CASSNARDSHHF
TGTGCCAGCAGTAACGCTCGGGACAGCCACCACTTC
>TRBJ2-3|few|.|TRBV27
CASSLGLARTDTQYF
TGTGCCAGCAGTTTGGGGCTAGCGAGAACAGATACGCAGTATTTT
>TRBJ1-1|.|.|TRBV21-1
CASSTQGLAFF
TGTGCCAGCAGCACACAGGGTTTGGCTTTCTTT
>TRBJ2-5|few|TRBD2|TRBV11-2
CASATGGVGETQYF
TGTGCCAGCGCTACCGGGGGGGTCGGGGAGACCCAGTACTTC
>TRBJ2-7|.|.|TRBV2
CASSDIPSRHEQYF
TGTGCCAGCAGTGATATTCCGTCGCGGCACGAGCAGTACTTC
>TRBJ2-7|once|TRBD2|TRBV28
CASSHSGAYEQYF
TGTGCCAGCAGTCATAGCGGGGCCTACGAGCAGTACTTC
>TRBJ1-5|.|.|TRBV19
CASSIPGGRTRPQHF
TGTGCCAGTAGTATACCCGGCGGGCGGACGAGGCCCCAGCATTTT
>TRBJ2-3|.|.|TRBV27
CASSPGQGLDTQYF
TGTGCCAGCAGTCCTGGGCAGGGCTTGGATACGCAGTATTTT
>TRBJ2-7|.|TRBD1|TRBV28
CASSSPGQGAYEQYF
TGTGCCAGCAGTTCTCCGGGACAGGGTGCCTACGAGCAGTACTTC
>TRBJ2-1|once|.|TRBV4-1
CASSTSGPTEQFF
TGCGCCAGCAGCACGTCCGGTCCAACTGAGCAGTTCTTC
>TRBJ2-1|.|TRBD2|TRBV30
CAWSVLWTSANEQFF
TGTGCCTGGAGTGTACTCTGGACTAGTGCGAATGAGCAGTTCTTC
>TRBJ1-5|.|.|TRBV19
CASSIFLSAGNQPQHF
TGTGCCAGTAGTATTTTTTTGTCGGCAGGGAATCAGCCCCAGCATTTT
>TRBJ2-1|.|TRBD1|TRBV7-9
CSSSYTGTGVFNEQFF
TGTTCCAGCAGCTATACCGGGACAGGGGTATTCAATGAGCAGTTCTTC
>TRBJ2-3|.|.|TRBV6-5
CASRPGGLKADTQYF
TGTGCCAGCAGACCAGGGGGACTTAAGGCAGATACGCAGTATTTT
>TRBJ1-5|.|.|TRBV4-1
CASSHYRDSNQPQHF
TGCGCCAGCAGCCACTACAGGGATAGCAATCAGCCCCAGCATTTT
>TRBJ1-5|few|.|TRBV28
CASRTHSNQPQHF
TGTGCCAGCCGGACACATAGCAATCAGCCCCAGCATTTT
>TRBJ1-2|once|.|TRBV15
CATSGAGREDGYTF
TGTGCCACCAGTGGGGCGGGGCGGGAGGATGGCTACACCTTC
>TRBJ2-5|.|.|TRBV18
CASSSPGAHNF
TGTGCCAGCTCATCTCCAGGGGCCCATAACTTC
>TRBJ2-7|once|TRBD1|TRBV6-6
CASKPGQANYEQYF
TGTGCCAGCAAACCGGGACAGGCGAACTACGAGCAGTACTTC
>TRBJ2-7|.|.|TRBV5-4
CASSVQGYEQYF
TGTGCCAGCAGCGTACAGGGATACGAGCAGTACTTC
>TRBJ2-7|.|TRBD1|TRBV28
CASRLQGTEQYF
TGTGCCAGCAGGCTACAGGGGACCGAGCAGTACTTC
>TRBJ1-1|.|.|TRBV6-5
CASSYIPGGGTEAFF
TGTGCCAGCAGTTATATCCCGGGGGGAGGGACTGAAGCTTTCTTT
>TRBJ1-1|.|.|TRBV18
CASSETAKMNTEAFF
TGTGCCAGCTCCGAGACAGCCAAAATGAACACTGAAGCTTTCTTT
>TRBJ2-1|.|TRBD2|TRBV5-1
CASSSGLAGVNEQFF
TGCGCCAGCAGCTCGGGACTAGCGGGGGTTAATGAGCAGTTCTTC
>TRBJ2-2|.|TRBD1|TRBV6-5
CASSRQGVYTGELFF
TGTGCCAGCAGTCGACAGGGGGTCTACACCGGGGAGCTGTTTTTT
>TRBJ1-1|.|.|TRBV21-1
CASSLLRDRLNTEAFF
TGTGCCAGCAGCCTCCTCCGGGACAGGCTGAACACTGAAGCTTTCTTT
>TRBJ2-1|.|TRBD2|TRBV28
CASSPTSGRDNEQFF
TGTGCCAGCAGTCCTACTAGCGGGAGGGACAATGAGCAGTTCTTC
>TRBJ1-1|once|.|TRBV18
CASSQDTRWTEAFF
TGTGCCAGCTCACAGGACACCCGGTGGACTGAAGCTTTCTTT